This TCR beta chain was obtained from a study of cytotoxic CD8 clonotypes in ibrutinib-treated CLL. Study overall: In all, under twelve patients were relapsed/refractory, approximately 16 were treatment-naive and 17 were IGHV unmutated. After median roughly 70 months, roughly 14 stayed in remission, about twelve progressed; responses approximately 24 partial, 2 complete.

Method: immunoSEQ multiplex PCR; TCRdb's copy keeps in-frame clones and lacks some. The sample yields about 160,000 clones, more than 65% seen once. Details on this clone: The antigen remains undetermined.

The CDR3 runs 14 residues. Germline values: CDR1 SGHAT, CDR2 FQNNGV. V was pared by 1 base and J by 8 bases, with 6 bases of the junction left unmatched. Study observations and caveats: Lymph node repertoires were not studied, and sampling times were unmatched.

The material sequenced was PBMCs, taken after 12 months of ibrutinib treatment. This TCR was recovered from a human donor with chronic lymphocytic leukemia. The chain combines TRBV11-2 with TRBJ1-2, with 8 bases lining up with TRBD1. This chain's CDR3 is CASSLAPGGGGYTF. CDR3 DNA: TGTGCCAGCAGCTTAGCCCCAGGGGGCGGAGGCTACACCTTC.